This TCR beta chain was sequenced for a study of CD8+ T cells in alopecia areata. Study-wide background: Tofacitinib was taken orally by treated patients, and the dose was 5 to 10 mg twice daily.

Study observations and caveats: Higher clonality and more expanded CD8+ clones appeared in lesional than normal scalp.

It was from PBMCs that CD4+ and CD8+ T cells were sorted. Extraction of RNA preceded its reverse transcription into cDNA, which served as the sequencing template. Method: immunoSEQ multiplex PCR; TCRdb's copy keeps in-frame clones and lacks some. The table includes about 170,000 clones, around 64% detected once. V lost 0 bases and J lost 2, with 10 bases in between. The CDR3 runs to 15 residues. CDR1 is LNHDA, CDR2 SQIVND, per germline (reference sequence). Comment on this clone: Antigen unknown.

This chain links TRBV19 with TRBJ1-2; D remains ambiguous. The sample here was CD8+ T cells sorted from blood, taken at week 0. This TCR came from a human donor with alopecia areata. In nucleotides, the CDR3 is TGTGCCAGTAGTATAGATCGTCTGGGGAACTATGGCTACACCTTC. Its protein product is CASSIDRLGNYGYTF.